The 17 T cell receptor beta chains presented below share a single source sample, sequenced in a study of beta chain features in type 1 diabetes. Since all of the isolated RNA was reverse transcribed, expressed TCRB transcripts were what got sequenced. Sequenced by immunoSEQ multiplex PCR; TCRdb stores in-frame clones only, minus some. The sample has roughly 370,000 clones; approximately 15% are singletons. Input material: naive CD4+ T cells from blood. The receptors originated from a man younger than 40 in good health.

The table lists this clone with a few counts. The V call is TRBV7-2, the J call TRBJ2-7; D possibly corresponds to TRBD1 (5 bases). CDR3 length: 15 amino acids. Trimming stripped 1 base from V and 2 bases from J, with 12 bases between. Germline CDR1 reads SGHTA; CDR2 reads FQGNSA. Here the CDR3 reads CASSLGTPFTYEQYF. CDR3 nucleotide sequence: TGTGCCAGCAGCTTAGGGACACCTTTTACCTACGAGCAGTACTTC.

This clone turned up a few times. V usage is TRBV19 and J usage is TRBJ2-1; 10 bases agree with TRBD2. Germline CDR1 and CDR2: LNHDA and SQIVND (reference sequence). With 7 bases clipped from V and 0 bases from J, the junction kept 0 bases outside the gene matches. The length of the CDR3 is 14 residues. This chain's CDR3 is CASTSGSSYNEQFF. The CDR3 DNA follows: TGTGCCAGTACTAGCGGGAGCTCCTACAATGAGCAGTTCTTC.

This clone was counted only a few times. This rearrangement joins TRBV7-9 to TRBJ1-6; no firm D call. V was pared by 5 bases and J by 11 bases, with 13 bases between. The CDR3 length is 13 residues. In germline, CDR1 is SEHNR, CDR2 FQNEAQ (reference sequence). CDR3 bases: TGTGCCAGCAGCGGACCATCGCGGACACCCCTCCACTTT. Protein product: CASSGPSRTPLHF.

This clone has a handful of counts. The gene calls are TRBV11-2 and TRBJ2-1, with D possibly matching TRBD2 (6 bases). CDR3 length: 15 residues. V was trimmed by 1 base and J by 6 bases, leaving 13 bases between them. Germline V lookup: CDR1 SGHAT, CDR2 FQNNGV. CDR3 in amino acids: CASSLVTTSFNEQFF. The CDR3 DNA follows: TGTGCCAGCAGCTTAGTCACAACTAGCTTCAATGAGCAGTTCTTC.

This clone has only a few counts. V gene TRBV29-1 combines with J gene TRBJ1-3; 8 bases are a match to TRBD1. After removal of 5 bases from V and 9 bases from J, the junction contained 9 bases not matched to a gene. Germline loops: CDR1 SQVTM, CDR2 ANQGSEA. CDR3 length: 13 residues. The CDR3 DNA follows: TGCAGCGTTTGGGACAGGTCCCTAGGCACCATATATTTT. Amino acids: CSVWDRSLGTIYF.

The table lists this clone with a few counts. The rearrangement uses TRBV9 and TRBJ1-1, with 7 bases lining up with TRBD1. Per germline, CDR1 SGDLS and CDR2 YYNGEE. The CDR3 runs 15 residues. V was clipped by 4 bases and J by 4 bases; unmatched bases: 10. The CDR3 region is CASSPRKGASTEAFF. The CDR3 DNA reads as TGTGCCAGCAGCCCCCGGAAGGGGGCTAGCACTGAAGCTTTCTTT.

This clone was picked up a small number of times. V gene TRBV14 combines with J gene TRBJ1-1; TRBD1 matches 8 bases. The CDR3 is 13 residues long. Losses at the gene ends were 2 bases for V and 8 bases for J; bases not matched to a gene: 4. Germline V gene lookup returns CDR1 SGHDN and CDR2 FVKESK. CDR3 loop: CASSQRTGLEAFF. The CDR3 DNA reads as TGTGCCAGCAGCCAAAGGACAGGGTTAGAAGCTTTCTTT.

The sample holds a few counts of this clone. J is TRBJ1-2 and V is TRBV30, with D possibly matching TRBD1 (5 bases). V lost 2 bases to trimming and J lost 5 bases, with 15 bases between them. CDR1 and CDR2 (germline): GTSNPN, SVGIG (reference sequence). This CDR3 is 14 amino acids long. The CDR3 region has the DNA TGTGCCTGGAGTATTGGGGACGGGAGATATGGCTACACCTTC. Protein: CAWSIGDGRYGYTF.

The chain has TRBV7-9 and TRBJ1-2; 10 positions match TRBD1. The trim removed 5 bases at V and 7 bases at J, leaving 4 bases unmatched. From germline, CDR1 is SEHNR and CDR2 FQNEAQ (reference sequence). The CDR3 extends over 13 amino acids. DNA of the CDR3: TGTGCCAGCAGCCCGACAGGGGGCGGTGGCTACACCTTC. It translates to CASSPTGGGGYTF. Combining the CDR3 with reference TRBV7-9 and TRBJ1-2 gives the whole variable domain DTGVSQNPRHKITKRGQNVTFRCDPISEHNRLYWYRQTLGQGPEFLTYFQNEAQLEKSRLLSDRFSAERPKGSFSTLEIQRTEQGDSAMYLCASSPTGGGGYTFGSGTRLTVV.

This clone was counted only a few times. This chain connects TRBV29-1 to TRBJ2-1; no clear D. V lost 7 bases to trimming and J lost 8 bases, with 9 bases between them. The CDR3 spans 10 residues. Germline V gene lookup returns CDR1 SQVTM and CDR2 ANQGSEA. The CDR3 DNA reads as TGCAGCGCTAGTATTTATGAGCAGTTCTTC. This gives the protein CSASIYEQFF.

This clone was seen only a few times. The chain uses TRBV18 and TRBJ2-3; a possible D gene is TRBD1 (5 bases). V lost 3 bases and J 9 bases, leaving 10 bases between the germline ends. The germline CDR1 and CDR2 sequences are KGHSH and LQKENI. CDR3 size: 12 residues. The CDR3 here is CASSPDPGTQYF. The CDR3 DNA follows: TGTGCCAGCTCACCGGACCCAGGGACGCAGTATTTT.

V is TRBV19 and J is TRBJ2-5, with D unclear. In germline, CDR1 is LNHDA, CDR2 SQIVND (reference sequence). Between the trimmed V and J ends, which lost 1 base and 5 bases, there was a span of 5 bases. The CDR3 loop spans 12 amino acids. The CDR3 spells CASSIGAETQYF. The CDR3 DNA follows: TGTGCCAGTAGTATAGGGGCGGAGACCCAGTACTTC.

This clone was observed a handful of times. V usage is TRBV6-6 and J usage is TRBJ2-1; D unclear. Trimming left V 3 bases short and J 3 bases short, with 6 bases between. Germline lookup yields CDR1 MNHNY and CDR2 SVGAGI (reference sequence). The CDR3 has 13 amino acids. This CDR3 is CASSYAGYNEQFF. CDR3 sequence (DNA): TGTGCCAGCAGTTATGCTGGCTACAATGAGCAGTTCTTC.

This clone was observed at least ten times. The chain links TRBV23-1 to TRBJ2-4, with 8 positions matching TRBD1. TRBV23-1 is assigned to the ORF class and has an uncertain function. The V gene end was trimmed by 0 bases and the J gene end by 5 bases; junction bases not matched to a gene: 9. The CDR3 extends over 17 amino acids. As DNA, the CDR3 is TGCGCCAGCAGTCAATCCGCAGGGCCGGGACAGGAAAACATTCAGTACTTC. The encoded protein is CASSQSAGPGQENIQYF.

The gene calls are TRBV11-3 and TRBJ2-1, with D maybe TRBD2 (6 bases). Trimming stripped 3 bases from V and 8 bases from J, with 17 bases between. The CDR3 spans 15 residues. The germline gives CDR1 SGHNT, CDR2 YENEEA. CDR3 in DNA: TGTGCCAGCAGCTTGGGGTTGGATACTAGCTATGAGCAGTTCTTC. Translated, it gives CASSLGLDTSYEQFF.

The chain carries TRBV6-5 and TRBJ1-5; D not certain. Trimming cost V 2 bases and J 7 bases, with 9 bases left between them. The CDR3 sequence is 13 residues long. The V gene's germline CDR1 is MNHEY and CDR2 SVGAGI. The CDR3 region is CASSYARDQPQHF. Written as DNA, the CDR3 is TGTGCCAGCAGTTACGCTAGAGACCAGCCCCAGCATTTT.

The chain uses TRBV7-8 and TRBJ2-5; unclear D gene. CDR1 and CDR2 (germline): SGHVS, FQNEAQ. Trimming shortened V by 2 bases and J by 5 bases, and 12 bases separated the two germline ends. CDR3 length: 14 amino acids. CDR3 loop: CASSLKIKAETQYF. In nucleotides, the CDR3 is TGTGCCAGCAGCTTAAAGATTAAGGCCGAGACCCAGTACTTC.